This TCR beta chain was sequenced in a study of T cell repertoires in cytomegalovirus infection. This CDR3 region has 15 residues. Germline-derived CDR1 and CDR2 are SGHRS and YFSETQ. With 0 bases removed from V and 4 bases from J, the gap between germline ends came to 11 bases. Study observations and caveats: Summed frequency of public TCR beta families distinguished CMV carriers with the relevant HLA.

Via MiXCR, TCRdb re-called the reads, giving one row per CDR3 protein. The sample comprises around 250,000 distinct CDR3 sequences, more than 15% of which are singletons, and less than 50% rests with the top ten. This clonotype occurred a few times. The antigen remains unidentified. This chain joins TRBV5-1 and TRBJ2-1, with D uncertain. Sequenced material: CD8+ T cells from PBMCs. The clonotype comes from a human donor in good health (CMV status not recorded). Some clones in this sample may be carry-over from other donors' samples. The CDR3 coding sequence is TGCGCCAGCAGCTTGGAGCCGACCCCGTACAATGAGCAGTTCTTC. This sequence encodes CASSLEPTPYNEQFF.